This paragraph reports one T cell receptor beta chain. V shed 4 bases, J shed 6 bases, and the junction held 9 bases outside the gene matches. Germline loops: CDR1 SGHRS, CDR2 YFSETQ. CDR3 size: 16 residues. This sample is part of a study of T cell changes during pregnancy in multiple sclerosis. Here immunoSEQ multiplex PCR was the method, and the copy in TCRdb shows in-frame clones only, minus some. The table records tens of thousands of clones, about nine tenths of them present only once. The chain combines TRBV5-1 with TRBJ2-1; 11 nucleotides agree with TRBD2. This sample comprised CD4+ T cells from peripheral blood mononuclear cells, obtained in the second trimester of pregnancy. The source of this sequence is a female donor with multiple sclerosis, enrolled in a pregnancy study. CDR3 DNA sequence: TGCGCCAGCAGCCGACTCACTAGCGGGGGAGGCAATGAGCAGTTCTTC. Translated, it gives CASSRLTSGGGNEQFF.